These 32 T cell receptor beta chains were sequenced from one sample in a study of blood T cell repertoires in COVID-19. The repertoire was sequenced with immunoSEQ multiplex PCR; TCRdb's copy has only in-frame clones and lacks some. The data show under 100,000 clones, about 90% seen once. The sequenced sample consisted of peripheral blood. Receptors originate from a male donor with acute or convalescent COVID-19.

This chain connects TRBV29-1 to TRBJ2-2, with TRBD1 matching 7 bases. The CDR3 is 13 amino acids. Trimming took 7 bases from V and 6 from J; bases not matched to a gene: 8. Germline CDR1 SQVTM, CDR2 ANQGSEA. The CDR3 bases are TGCAGCGGGGTGACAGGGTGGTCCGGGGAGCTGTTTTTT. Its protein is CSGVTGWSGELFF.

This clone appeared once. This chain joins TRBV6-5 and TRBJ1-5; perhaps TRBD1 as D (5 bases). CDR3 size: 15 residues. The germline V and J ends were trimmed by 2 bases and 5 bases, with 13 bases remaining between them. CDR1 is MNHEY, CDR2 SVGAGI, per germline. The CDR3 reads CASSYTTGGDQPQHF. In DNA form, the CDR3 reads TGTGCCAGCAGTTACACAACCGGGGGGGATCAGCCCCAGCATTTT.

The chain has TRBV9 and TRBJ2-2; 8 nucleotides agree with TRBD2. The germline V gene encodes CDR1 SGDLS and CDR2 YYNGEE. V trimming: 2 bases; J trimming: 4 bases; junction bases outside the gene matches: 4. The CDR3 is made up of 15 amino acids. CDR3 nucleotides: TGTGCCAGCAGCGTTGGTAGCGGGATCACCGGGGAGCTGTTTTTT. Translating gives CASSVGSGITGELFF.

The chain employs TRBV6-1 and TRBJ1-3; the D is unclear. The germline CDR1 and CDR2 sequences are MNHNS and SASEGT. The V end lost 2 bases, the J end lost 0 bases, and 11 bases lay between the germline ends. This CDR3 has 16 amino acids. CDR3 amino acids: CASSESGPISGNTIYF. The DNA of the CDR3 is TGTGCCAGCAGTGAAAGCGGCCCGATCTCTGGAAACACCATATATTTT.

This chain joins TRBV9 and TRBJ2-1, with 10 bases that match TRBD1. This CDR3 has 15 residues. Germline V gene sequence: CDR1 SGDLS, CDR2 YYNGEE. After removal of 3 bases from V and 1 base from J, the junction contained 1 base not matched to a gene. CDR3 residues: CASSAGQGSYNEQFF. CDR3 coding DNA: TGTGCCAGCAGCGCGGGACAGGGGTCCTACAATGAGCAGTTCTTC.

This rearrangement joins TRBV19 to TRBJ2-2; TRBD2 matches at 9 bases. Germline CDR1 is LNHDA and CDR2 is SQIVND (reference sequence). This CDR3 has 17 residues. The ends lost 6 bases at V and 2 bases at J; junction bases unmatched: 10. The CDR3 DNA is TGTGCCAGTAGACCCGGGGGAGCGGGGGGAAACACCGGGGAGCTGTTTTTT. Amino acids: CASRPGGAGGNTGELFF.

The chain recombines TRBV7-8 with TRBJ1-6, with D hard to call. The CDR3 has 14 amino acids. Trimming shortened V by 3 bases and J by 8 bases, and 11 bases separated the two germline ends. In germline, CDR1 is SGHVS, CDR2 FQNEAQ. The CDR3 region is CASSLSRTDSPLHF. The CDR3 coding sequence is TGTGCCAGCAGCTTGTCGCGAACCGATTCACCCCTCCACTTT.

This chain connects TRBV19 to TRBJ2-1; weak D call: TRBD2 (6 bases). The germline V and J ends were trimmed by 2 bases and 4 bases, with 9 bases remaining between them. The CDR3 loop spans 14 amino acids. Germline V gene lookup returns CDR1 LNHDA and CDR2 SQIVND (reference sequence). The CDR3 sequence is CASSISRGYNEQFF. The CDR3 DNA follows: TGTGCCAGTAGTATAAGTCGGGGGTACAATGAGCAGTTCTTC.

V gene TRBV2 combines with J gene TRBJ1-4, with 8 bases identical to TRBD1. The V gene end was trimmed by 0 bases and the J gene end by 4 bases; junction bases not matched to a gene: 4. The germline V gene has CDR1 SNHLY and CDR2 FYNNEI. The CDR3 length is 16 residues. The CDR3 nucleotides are TGTGCCAGCAGTGAAGCGCCGGGACAGGTTAATGAAAAACTGTTTTTT. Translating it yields CASSEAPGQVNEKLFF.

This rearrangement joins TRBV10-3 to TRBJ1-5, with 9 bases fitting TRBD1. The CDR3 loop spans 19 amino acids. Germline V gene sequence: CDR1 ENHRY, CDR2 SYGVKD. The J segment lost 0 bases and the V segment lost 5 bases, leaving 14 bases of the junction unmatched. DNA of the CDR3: TGTGCCATCAGTCACGCCCCGGGACAGGGAACGAATAGCAATCAGCCCCAGCATTTT. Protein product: CAISHAPGQGTNSNQPQHF.

CDR3 bases: TGCGCCAGCAGCTTATACGGGACAGGGGCCCAAGAGACCCAGTACTTC. It specifies CASSLYGTGAQETQYF. V gene TRBV5-1 combines with J gene TRBJ2-5; 10 nucleotides match TRBD1. Per germline, CDR1 SGHRS and CDR2 YFSETQ. With V trimmed by 2 bases and J by 1 base, 5 bases remained unmatched. CDR3 length equals 16 residues. The complete variable domain, with remaining parts taken from reference TRBV5-1 and TRBJ2-5, reads KAGVTQTPRYLIKTRGQQVTLSCSPISGHRSVSWYQQTPGQGLQFLFEYFSETQRNKGNFPGRFSGRQFSNSRSEMNVSTLELGDSALYLCASSLYGTGAQETQYFGPGTRLLVL.

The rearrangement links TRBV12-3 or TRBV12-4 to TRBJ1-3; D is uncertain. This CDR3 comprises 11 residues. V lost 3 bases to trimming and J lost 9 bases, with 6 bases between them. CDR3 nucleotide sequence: TGTGCCAGCAGTTTTCCGGGCACCATATATTTT. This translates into CASSFPGTIYF.

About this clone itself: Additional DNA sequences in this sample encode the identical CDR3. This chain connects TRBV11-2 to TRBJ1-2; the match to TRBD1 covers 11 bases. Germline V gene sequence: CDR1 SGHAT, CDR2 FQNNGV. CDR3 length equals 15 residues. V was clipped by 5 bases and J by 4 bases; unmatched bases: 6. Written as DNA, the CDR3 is TGTGCCAGCAGCCCCGGGACAGGGGGTGGCTATGGCTACACCTTC. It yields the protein CASSPGTGGGYGYTF.

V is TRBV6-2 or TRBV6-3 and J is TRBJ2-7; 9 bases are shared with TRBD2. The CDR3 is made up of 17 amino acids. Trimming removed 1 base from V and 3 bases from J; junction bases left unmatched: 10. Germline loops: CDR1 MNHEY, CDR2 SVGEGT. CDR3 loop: CASSYLLSGGPFYEQYF. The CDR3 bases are TGTGCCAGCAGTTACTTACTGAGCGGGGGGCCCTTCTACGAGCAGTACTTC.

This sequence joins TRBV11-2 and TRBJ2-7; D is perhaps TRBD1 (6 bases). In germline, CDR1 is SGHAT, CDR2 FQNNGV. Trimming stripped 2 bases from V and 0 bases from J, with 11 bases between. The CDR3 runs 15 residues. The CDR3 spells CASSLSGTLSYEQYF. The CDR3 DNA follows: TGTGCCAGCAGCTTATCCGGGACACTCTCCTACGAGCAGTACTTC.

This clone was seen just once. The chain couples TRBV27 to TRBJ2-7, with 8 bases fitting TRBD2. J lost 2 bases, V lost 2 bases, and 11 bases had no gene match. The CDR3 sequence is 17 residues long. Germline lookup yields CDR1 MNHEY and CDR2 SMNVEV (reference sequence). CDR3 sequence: CASSLLHTGGAAYEQYF. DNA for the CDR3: TGTGCCAGCAGTTTACTTCATACCGGGGGGGCCGCCTACGAGCAGTACTTC.

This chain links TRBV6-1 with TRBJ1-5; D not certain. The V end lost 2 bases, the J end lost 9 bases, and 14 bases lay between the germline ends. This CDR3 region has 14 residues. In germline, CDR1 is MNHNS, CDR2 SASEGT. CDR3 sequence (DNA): TGTGCCAGCAGTGAAATGGGTTCCCGGGGGCCCCAGCATTTT. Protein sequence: CASSEMGSRGPQHF.

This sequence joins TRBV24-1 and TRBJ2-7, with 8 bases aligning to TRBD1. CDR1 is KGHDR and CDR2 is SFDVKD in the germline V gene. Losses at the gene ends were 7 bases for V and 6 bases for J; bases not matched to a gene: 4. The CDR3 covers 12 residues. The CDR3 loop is CATSDRGLEQYF. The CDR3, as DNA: TGTGCCACCAGCGACAGGGGTCTCGAGCAGTACTTC.

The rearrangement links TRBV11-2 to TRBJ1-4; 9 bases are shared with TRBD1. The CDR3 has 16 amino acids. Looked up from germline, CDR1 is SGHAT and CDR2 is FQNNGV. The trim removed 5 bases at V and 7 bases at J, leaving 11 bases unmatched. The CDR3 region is CASSRVPGTGSEKLFF. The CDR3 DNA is TGTGCCAGCAGCCGGGTACCCGGGACAGGGAGTGAAAAACTGTTTTTT.

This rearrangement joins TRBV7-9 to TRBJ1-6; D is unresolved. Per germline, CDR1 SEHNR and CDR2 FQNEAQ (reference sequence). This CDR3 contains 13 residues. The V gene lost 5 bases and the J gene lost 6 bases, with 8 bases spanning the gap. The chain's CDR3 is CASSRGLNSPLHF. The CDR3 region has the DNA TGTGCCAGCAGCCGCGGACTTAATTCACCCCTCCACTTT.

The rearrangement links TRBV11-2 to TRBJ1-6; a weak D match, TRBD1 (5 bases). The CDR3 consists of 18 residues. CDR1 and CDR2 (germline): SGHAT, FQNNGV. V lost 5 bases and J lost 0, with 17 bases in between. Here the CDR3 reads CASSQGPPKLSYNSPLHF. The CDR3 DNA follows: TGTGCCAGCAGCCAGGGCCCCCCTAAGCTCTCCTATAATTCACCCCTCCACTTT.

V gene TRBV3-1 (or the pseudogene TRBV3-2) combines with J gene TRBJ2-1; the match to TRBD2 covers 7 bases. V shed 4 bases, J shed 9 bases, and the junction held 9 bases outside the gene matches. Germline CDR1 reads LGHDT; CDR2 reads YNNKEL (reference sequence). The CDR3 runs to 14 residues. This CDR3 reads CASSRFTSVAEQFF. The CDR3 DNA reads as TGTGCCAGCAGCCGCTTCACTAGCGTCGCTGAGCAGTTCTTC.

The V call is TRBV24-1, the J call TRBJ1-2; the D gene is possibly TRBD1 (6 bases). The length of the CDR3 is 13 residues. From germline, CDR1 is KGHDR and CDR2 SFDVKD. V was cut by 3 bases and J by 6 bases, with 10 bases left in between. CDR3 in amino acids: CATSDPTGNGYTF. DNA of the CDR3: TGTGCCACCAGTGATCCAACAGGGAATGGCTACACCTTC.

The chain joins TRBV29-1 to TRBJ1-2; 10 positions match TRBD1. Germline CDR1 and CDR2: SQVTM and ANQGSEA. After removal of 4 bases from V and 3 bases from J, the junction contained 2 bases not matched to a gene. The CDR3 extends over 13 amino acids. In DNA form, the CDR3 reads TGCAGCGTTGGACAGGGGGCCTACTATGGCTACACCTTC. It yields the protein CSVGQGAYYGYTF. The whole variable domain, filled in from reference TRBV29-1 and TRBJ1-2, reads SAVISQKPSRDICQRGTSLTIQCQVDSQVTMMFWYRQQPGQSLTLIATANQGSEATYESGFVIDKFPISRPNLTFSTLTVSNMSPEDSSIYLCSVGQGAYYGYTFGSGTRLTVV.

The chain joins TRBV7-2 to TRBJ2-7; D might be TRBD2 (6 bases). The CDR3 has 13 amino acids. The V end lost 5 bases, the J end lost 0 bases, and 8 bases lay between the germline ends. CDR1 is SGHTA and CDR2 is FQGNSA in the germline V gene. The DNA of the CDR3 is TGTGCCAGCAGCGCGGGGTCCTCCTACGAGCAGTACTTC. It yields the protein CASSAGSSYEQYF.

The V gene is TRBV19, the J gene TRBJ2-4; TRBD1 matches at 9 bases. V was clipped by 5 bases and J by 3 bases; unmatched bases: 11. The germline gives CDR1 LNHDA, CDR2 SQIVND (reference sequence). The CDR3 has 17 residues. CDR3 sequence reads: CASSPQPGTGIKNIQYF. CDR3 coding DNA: TGTGCCAGTAGTCCCCAACCCGGGACAGGGATCAAAAACATTCAGTACTTC.

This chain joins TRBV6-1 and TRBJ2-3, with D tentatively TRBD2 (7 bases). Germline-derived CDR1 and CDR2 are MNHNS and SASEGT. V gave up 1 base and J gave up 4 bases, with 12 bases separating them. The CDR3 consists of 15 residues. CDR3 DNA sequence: TGTGCCAGCAGTGAAGGGGGGGGCGCAGCAGATACGCAGTATTTT. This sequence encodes CASSEGGGAADTQYF.

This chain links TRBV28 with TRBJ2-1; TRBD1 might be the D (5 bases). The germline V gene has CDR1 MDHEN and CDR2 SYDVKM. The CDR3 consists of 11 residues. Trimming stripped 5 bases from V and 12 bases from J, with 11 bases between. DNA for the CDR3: TGTGCCAGCAGTCCTCGGACACGGCAGTTCTTC. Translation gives CASSPRTRQFF.

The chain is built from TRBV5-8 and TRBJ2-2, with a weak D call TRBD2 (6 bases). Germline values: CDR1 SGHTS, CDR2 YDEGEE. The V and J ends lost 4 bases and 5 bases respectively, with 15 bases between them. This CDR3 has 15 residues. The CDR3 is CASSPGPGRTGELFF. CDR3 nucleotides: TGTGCCAGCAGCCCGGGACCGGGGAGGACCGGGGAGCTGTTTTTT.

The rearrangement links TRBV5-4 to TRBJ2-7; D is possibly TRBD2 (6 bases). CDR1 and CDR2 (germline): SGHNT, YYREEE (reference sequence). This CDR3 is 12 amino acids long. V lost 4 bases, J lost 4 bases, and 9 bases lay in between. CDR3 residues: CASSRGGYEQYF. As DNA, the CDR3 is TGTGCCAGCAGCCGAGGAGGGTACGAGCAGTACTTC. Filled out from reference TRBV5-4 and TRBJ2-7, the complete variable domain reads ETGVTQSPTHLIKTRGQQVTLRCSSQSGHNTVSWYQQALGQGPQFIFQYYREEENGRGNFPPRFSGLQFPNYSSELNVNALELDDSALYLCASSRGGYEQYFGPGTRLTVT.

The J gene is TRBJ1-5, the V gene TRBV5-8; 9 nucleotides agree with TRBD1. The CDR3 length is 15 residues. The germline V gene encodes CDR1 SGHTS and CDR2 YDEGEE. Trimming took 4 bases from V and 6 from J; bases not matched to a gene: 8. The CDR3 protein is CASSVYRGLSQPQHF. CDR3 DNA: TGTGCCAGCAGCGTGTACAGGGGGCTCAGTCAGCCCCAGCATTTT. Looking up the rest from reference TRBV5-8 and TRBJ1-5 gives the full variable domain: EAGVTQSPTHLIKTRGQQATLRCSPISGHTSVYWYQQALGLGLQFLLWYDEGEERNRGNFPPRFSGRQFPNYSSELNVNALELEDSALYLCASSVYRGLSQPQHFGDGTRLSIL.

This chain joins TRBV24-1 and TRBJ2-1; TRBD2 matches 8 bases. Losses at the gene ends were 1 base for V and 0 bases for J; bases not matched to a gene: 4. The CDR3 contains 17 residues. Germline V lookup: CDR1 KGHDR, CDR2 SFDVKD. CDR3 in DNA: TGTGCCACCAGTGATTTTGGGGGGACTAGCTCCTACAATGAGCAGTTCTTC. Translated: CATSDFGGTSSYNEQFF.